A single count supports the clone carrying this T cell receptor (beta chain). This record comes from a study of blood T cell repertoires in COVID-19. On the study more broadly: Whether acute or convalescent, the COVID-19 samples came from the United States, Italy and Spain. The analysed material was cDNA or gDNA that came from T cells, B-cell-depleted T cells, or PBMCs.

Produced via immunoSEQ multiplex PCR; TCRdb's table is partial and in-frame only. The table records under 450,000 clones, more than 75% of them present only once. The CDR3 is made up of 15 amino acids. Looked up from germline, CDR1 is MNHNY and CDR2 is SVGAGI (reference sequence). V was trimmed by 2 bases and J by 10 bases, leaving 17 bases between them. This receptor was identified in a human donor with acute or convalescent COVID-19. The donor label of this sample is uncertain. The gene calls are TRBV6-6 and TRBJ1-4; D might be TRBD1 (6 bases). Sequenced: peripheral blood. The CDR3 coding sequence is TGTGCCAGCAGTTACGAACCGGGACCCAGGGGAAAACTGTTTTTT. Amino acids: CASSYEPGPRGKLFF.